This T cell receptor beta chain originates from a study of CD8+CD57+ T cells in acquired aplastic anemia. Study overall: The study obtained an average of 3.2 ug of DNA from sorted CD4+ and CD8+ cells. General study points: The study found no significant CD8+ Simpson's diversity difference between patients and controls.

Trimming shortened V by 6 bases and J by 4 bases, and 16 bases separated the two germline ends. In germline, CDR1 is SNHLY, CDR2 FYNNEI. There are 14 residues in the CDR3. It was genomic DNA that served as the template for profiling TCR beta VDJ and CDR3. In TCRdb, the reads were re-called with MiXCR into one record per CDR3 protein. There are 170,000 or so distinct CDR3 sequences in the sample; around 52% occur only once, and under 35% lies in the top ten. CD8+CD57+ cell expansion had been shown by flow cytometry in patients chosen for sequencing. Every patient presented with severe acquired aplastic anemia. Patients had received no therapy at the time of blood sampling. Regarding this clonotype: Its target is not known.

The chain combines TRBV2 with TRBJ2-7, with TRBD1 as a possible D gene (6 bases). The receptor comes from a human donor with aplastic anemia. Sequencing input: sorted CD4+, CD8+, or CD8+CD57+ T cells (not recorded which) from PBMCs. CDR3 in amino acids: CASSPKQGHYEQYF. CDR3 nucleotide sequence: TGTGCCAGCAGCCCTAAACAGGGCCATTACGAGCAGTACTTC. The complete variable domain, with remaining parts taken from reference TRBV2 and TRBJ2-7, reads EPEVTQTPSHQVTQMGQEVILRCVPISNHLYFYWYRQILGQKVEFLVSFYNNEISEKSEIFDDQFSVERPDGSNFTLKIRSTKLEDSAMYFCASSPKQGHYEQYFGPGTRLTVT.